The rows below give T cell receptor beta chains drawn from one sample of a study of type 1 regulatory T cells. TCRdb independently ran MiXCR on the reads; one entry per CDR3 protein. The sample carries tens of thousands of distinct CDR3 sequences, 20% recorded once. Their specific antigens are unknown. Sequencing was performed on cultured type 1 regulatory T (Tr1) cells, either the whole culture or a sorted fraction (not recorded which). The receptors derive from a human donor in good health. Both conserved end residues are part of each CDR3. A D gene is named only where the DNA matches it firmly. Some rows mark clone size as missing; the rest say once, few, many or name a class of expanded clone.

d_call: TRBD1
j_call: TRBJ2-2
clone_size: -
v_call: TRBV30
cdr3_aa: CAWSRTGVTGELFF
cdr3_nt: TGTGCCTGGAGTCGGACAGGGGTAACCGGGGAGCTGTTTTTT

d_call: -
j_call: TRBJ2-1
clone_size: -
v_call: TRBV6-2/TRBV6-3
cdr3_aa: CASSLPYNEQFF
cdr3_nt: TGTGCCAGCAGCCTCCCCTACAATGAGCAGTTCTTC

d_call: TRBD1
j_call: TRBJ2-3
clone_size: few
v_call: TRBV29-1
cdr3_aa: CSVRGQAQGDTQYF
cdr3_nt: TGCAGCGTGCGGGGACAGGCTCAGGGAGATACGCAGTATTTT

d_call: TRBD1
j_call: TRBJ1-5
clone_size: -
v_call: TRBV6-1
cdr3_aa: CASRQRTGRRNQPQHF
cdr3_nt: TGTGCCAGCAGACAGAGGACAGGGCGGCGGAATCAGCCCCAGCATTTT

d_call: TRBD1
j_call: TRBJ1-5
clone_size: -
v_call: TRBV12-3/TRBV12-4
cdr3_aa: CASSDRVRGQPQHF
cdr3_nt: TGTGCCAGCAGCGACAGGGTCCGTGGTCAGCCCCAGCATTTT

d_call: -
j_call: TRBJ2-3
clone_size: -
v_call: TRBV3-1
cdr3_aa: CASSQFQLPGDTQYF
cdr3_nt: TGTGCCAGCAGCCAATTCCAATTACCTGGGGATACGCAGTATTTT

d_call: TRBD2
j_call: TRBJ2-4
clone_size: -
v_call: TRBV12-3/TRBV12-4
cdr3_aa: CASLAGIKNIQYF
cdr3_nt: TGTGCCAGCCTAGCGGGGATCAAAAACATTCAGTACTTC

d_call: -
j_call: TRBJ1-1
clone_size: few
v_call: TRBV5-1
cdr3_aa: CASSLGGLDTEAFF
cdr3_nt: TGCGCCAGCAGCTTGGGTGGCTTGGACACTGAAGCTTTCTTT

d_call: -
j_call: TRBJ2-5
clone_size: few
v_call: TRBV20-1
cdr3_aa: CSAEDTRAETQYF
cdr3_nt: TGCAGTGCTGAGGACACCCGAGCGGAGACCCAGTACTTC

d_call: -
j_call: TRBJ2-7
clone_size: -
v_call: TRBV6-1
cdr3_aa: CASREKGSRAYEQYF
cdr3_nt: TGTGCCAGCAGGGAAAAGGGGAGCAGAGCCTACGAGCAGTACTTC

d_call: TRBD1
j_call: TRBJ2-5
clone_size: -
v_call: TRBV12-3/TRBV12-4
cdr3_aa: CASRSAGTGAQETQHF
cdr3_nt: TGTGCCAGCAGATCAGCCGGGACAGGGGCCCAAGAGACCCAGCACTTC

d_call: -
j_call: TRBJ1-2
clone_size: -
v_call: TRBV10-3
cdr3_aa: CAIRSGGDRHGYTF
cdr3_nt: TGTGCCATCAGGTCGGGCGGGGATCGACATGGCTACACCTTC

d_call: -
j_call: TRBJ1-1
clone_size: -
v_call: TRBV6-1
cdr3_aa: CASSYPPLDREAGLNTEAFF
cdr3_nt: TGTGCCAGCAGTTACCCCCCACTGGACAGAGAAGCAGGTTTGAACACTGAAGCTTTCTTT

d_call: -
j_call: TRBJ2-1
clone_size: -
v_call: TRBV11-1
cdr3_aa: CASTGRDEQFF
cdr3_nt: TGTGCCAGCACTGGTCGGGATGAGCAGTTCTTC

d_call: TRBD1
j_call: TRBJ1-2
clone_size: few
v_call: TRBV20-1
cdr3_aa: CSASSGQANYGYTF
cdr3_nt: TGCAGTGCTTCCTCCGGACAGGCTAACTATGGCTACACCTTC

d_call: -
j_call: TRBJ1-1
clone_size: -
v_call: TRBV5-1
cdr3_aa: CASSLIRGDTEAFF
cdr3_nt: TGCGCCAGCAGCCTTATCCGGGGCGACACTGAAGCTTTCTTT

d_call: TRBD1
j_call: TRBJ1-5
clone_size: -
v_call: TRBV2
cdr3_aa: CASSGTGGDQPQHF
cdr3_nt: TGTGCCAGCAGTGGGACAGGGGGGGATCAGCCCCAGCATTTT

d_call: -
j_call: TRBJ2-6
clone_size: few
v_call: TRBV7-2
cdr3_aa: CASSPGPSGANVLTF
cdr3_nt: TGTGCCAGCAGCCCGGGACCTTCTGGGGCCAACGTCCTGACTTTC

d_call: TRBD2
j_call: TRBJ2-7
clone_size: few
v_call: TRBV3-1
cdr3_aa: CASSQGVLAGVEQYF
cdr3_nt: TGTGCCAGCAGCCAAGGGGTACTAGCGGGAGTGGAGCAGTACTTC

d_call: -
j_call: TRBJ1-1
clone_size: -
v_call: TRBV5-1
cdr3_aa: CASSVTGKRADTEAFF
cdr3_nt: TGCGCCAGCAGCGTAACAGGGAAGAGGGCGGACACTGAAGCTTTCTTT

d_call: TRBD1
j_call: TRBJ1-1
clone_size: -
v_call: TRBV6-2/TRBV6-3
cdr3_aa: CASRPRGQGNTEAFF
cdr3_nt: TGTGCCAGCAGACCGAGAGGACAGGGTAACACTGAAGCTTTCTTT

d_call: -
j_call: TRBJ2-3
clone_size: few
v_call: TRBV12-3/TRBV12-4
cdr3_aa: CASRNSGTGTDTQYF
cdr3_nt: TGTGCCAGCCGAAATAGCGGGACAGGCACAGATACGCAGTATTTT

d_call: TRBD2
j_call: TRBJ2-3
clone_size: -
v_call: TRBV30
cdr3_aa: CAWSGARTSFLGTQYF
cdr3_nt: TGTGCCTGGAGTGGAGCGAGGACTAGCTTTTTGGGTACGCAGTATTTT

d_call: -
j_call: TRBJ2-1
clone_size: -
v_call: TRBV12-3/TRBV12-4
cdr3_aa: CASSQHGEPSYNEQFF
cdr3_nt: TGTGCCAGCAGTCAACATGGGGAACCCTCCTACAATGAGCAGTTCTTC

d_call: TRBD1
j_call: TRBJ2-7
clone_size: many
v_call: TRBV5-1
cdr3_aa: CASSQWTGTGDAYEQYF
cdr3_nt: TGCGCCAGCAGCCAATGGACCGGGACAGGGGATGCCTACGAGCAGTACTTC

d_call: -
j_call: TRBJ1-1
clone_size: few
v_call: TRBV25-1
cdr3_aa: CASSESGANTEAFF
cdr3_nt: TGTGCCAGCAGTGAATCCGGGGCGAACACTGAAGCTTTCTTT

d_call: -
j_call: TRBJ1-2
clone_size: -
v_call: TRBV27
cdr3_aa: CASSGRPYGYTF
cdr3_nt: TGTGCCAGCAGCGGACGGCCCTATGGCTACACCTTC

d_call: -
j_call: TRBJ2-5
clone_size: many
v_call: TRBV5-1
cdr3_aa: CASSPRVGETQYF
cdr3_nt: TGCGCCAGCAGCCCCAGGGTTGGGGAGACCCAGTACTTC

d_call: TRBD2
j_call: TRBJ2-3
clone_size: few
v_call: TRBV24-1
cdr3_aa: CATRAGDKDTQYF
cdr3_nt: TGTGCCACCAGGGCGGGAGATAAAGATACGCAGTATTTT

d_call: -
j_call: TRBJ2-2
clone_size: -
v_call: TRBV27
cdr3_aa: CASRVGRVVAGELFF
cdr3_nt: TGTGCCAGCAGGGTGGGCCGGGTTGTGGCCGGGGAGCTGTTTTTT

d_call: TRBD1
j_call: TRBJ2-7
clone_size: few
v_call: TRBV4-1
cdr3_aa: CASSHRTGDPFEQYF
cdr3_nt: TGCGCCAGCAGCCATCGGACAGGGGATCCGTTCGAGCAGTACTTC

d_call: -
j_call: TRBJ1-2
clone_size: few
v_call: TRBV29-1
cdr3_aa: CSVVGGFGYGYTF
cdr3_nt: TGCAGCGTTGTGGGGGGCTTCGGCTATGGCTACACCTTC

d_call: TRBD1
j_call: TRBJ1-5
clone_size: many
v_call: TRBV6-5
cdr3_aa: CASSSLTGVTNQPQHF
cdr3_nt: TGTGCCAGCAGTTCCCTCACAGGGGTTACCAATCAGCCCCAGCATTTT

d_call: TRBD1
j_call: TRBJ2-7
clone_size: few
v_call: TRBV29-1
cdr3_aa: CSVPARGQAGEQYF
cdr3_nt: TGCAGCGTTCCTGCCCGGGGACAGGCCGGCGAGCAGTACTTC

d_call: -
j_call: TRBJ1-1
clone_size: -
v_call: TRBV11-2
cdr3_aa: CATSGQPTLEAFF
cdr3_nt: TGTGCCACCAGCGGGCAGCCGACGCTTGAAGCTTTCTTT

d_call: TRBD1
j_call: TRBJ2-7
clone_size: many
v_call: TRBV24-1
cdr3_aa: CATSDGTGGPSSYEQYF
cdr3_nt: TGTGCCACCAGTGACGGGACAGGGGGTCCCAGCTCCTACGAGCAGTACTTC

d_call: -
j_call: TRBJ2-3
clone_size: -
v_call: TRBV7-6
cdr3_aa: CASSLVPVATNTDTQYF
cdr3_nt: TGTGCCAGCAGCTTAGTACCGGTAGCTACAAACACAGATACGCAGTATTTT

d_call: -
j_call: TRBJ1-1
clone_size: few
v_call: TRBV6-1
cdr3_aa: CASTTGGPTEAFF
cdr3_nt: TGTGCCAGCACCACGGGGGGGCCCACTGAAGCTTTCTTT

d_call: TRBD2
j_call: TRBJ2-5
clone_size: few
v_call: TRBV12-3/TRBV12-4
cdr3_aa: CASSLGRGLQETQYF
cdr3_nt: TGTGCCAGCAGTTTGGGGAGGGGTCTTCAAGAGACCCAGTACTTC

d_call: TRBD2
j_call: TRBJ2-5
clone_size: -
v_call: TRBV29-1
cdr3_aa: CSVGRLGGSRETQYF
cdr3_nt: TGCAGCGTTGGACGTCTCGGCGGGAGTCGGGAGACCCAGTACTTC

d_call: TRBD2
j_call: TRBJ2-7
clone_size: -
v_call: TRBV7-2
cdr3_aa: CASSLSAGGPYEQYF
cdr3_nt: TGTGCCAGCAGCTTGTCAGCGGGAGGGCCATACGAGCAGTACTTC

d_call: -
j_call: TRBJ1-5
clone_size: few
v_call: TRBV19
cdr3_aa: CASMYGAPGNQPQHF
cdr3_nt: TGTGCCAGTATGTACGGGGCCCCCGGAAATCAGCCCCAGCATTTT

d_call: TRBD1
j_call: TRBJ2-2
clone_size: many
v_call: TRBV7-2
cdr3_aa: CASSGYRGPGELFF
cdr3_nt: TGTGCCAGCAGCGGATACAGGGGGCCCGGGGAGCTGTTTTTT

d_call: TRBD1
j_call: TRBJ2-2
clone_size: -
v_call: TRBV5-1
cdr3_aa: CASSRTLGQGADTGELFF
cdr3_nt: TGCGCCAGCAGCCGAACGTTGGGACAGGGGGCCGACACCGGGGAGCTGTTTTTT

d_call: TRBD1
j_call: TRBJ2-1
clone_size: medium-sized
v_call: TRBV20-1
cdr3_aa: CSANSPGTGVFEQFF
cdr3_nt: TGCAGTGCTAACTCGCCCGGGACAGGGGTTTTTGAGCAGTTCTTC

d_call: -
j_call: TRBJ1-5
clone_size: -
v_call: TRBV20-1
cdr3_aa: CSARRAGNQPQHF
cdr3_nt: TGCAGTGCTAGAAGGGCAGGCAATCAGCCCCAGCATTTT

d_call: TRBD2
j_call: TRBJ2-1
clone_size: -
v_call: TRBV6-1
cdr3_aa: CASSERTSVPYNEQFF
cdr3_nt: TGTGCCAGCAGTGAGCGGACTAGCGTCCCCTACAATGAGCAGTTCTTC

d_call: -
j_call: TRBJ2-7
clone_size: -
v_call: TRBV5-1
cdr3_aa: CASSWGSGYEQYF
cdr3_nt: TGCGCCAGCAGCTGGGGCTCGGGCTACGAGCAGTACTTC

d_call: -
j_call: TRBJ2-7
clone_size: many
v_call: TRBV12-3/TRBV12-4
cdr3_aa: CASSRPGPYEQYF
cdr3_nt: TGTGCCAGCAGCCGCCCCGGCCCCTACGAGCAGTACTTC

d_call: -
j_call: TRBJ2-2
clone_size: few
v_call: TRBV2
cdr3_aa: CASSAQGQTGELFF
cdr3_nt: TGTGCCAGCAGTGCCCAGGGACAAACCGGGGAGCTGTTTTTT

d_call: -
j_call: TRBJ2-1
clone_size: -
v_call: TRBV20-1
cdr3_aa: CSAPGGDQRYNEQFF
cdr3_nt: TGCAGTGCCCCCGGTGGGGACCAAAGGTACAATGAGCAGTTCTTC

d_call: TRBD2
j_call: TRBJ2-1
clone_size: many
v_call: TRBV5-1
cdr3_aa: CASSLVTPSGSGEQFF
cdr3_nt: TGCGCCAGCAGCTTGGTCACACCTAGCGGGAGTGGGGAGCAGTTCTTC

d_call: -
j_call: TRBJ2-7
clone_size: -
v_call: TRBV12-3/TRBV12-4
cdr3_aa: CASSFRRHREQYF
cdr3_nt: TGTGCCAGCAGTTTTCGGAGACATCGGGAGCAGTACTTC

d_call: -
j_call: TRBJ1-1
clone_size: -
v_call: TRBV6-2/TRBV6-3
cdr3_aa: CASSYIGVQNTEAFF
cdr3_nt: TGTGCCAGCAGTTACATTGGGGTTCAGAACACTGAAGCTTTCTTT

d_call: TRBD2
j_call: TRBJ2-1
clone_size: -
v_call: TRBV29-1
cdr3_aa: CSAVGEGPNEQFF
cdr3_nt: TGCAGCGCCGTAGGGGAGGGCCCCAATGAGCAGTTCTTC

d_call: -
j_call: TRBJ1-5
clone_size: many
v_call: TRBV15
cdr3_aa: CATSRGQVFSNQPQHF
cdr3_nt: TGTGCCACCAGCAGAGGACAGGTCTTTAGCAATCAGCCCCAGCATTTT

d_call: -
j_call: TRBJ1-1
clone_size: many
v_call: TRBV5-1
cdr3_aa: CASSNPTPLRTEAFF
cdr3_nt: TGCGCCAGCAGCAACCCGACGCCACTGAGAACTGAAGCTTTCTTT